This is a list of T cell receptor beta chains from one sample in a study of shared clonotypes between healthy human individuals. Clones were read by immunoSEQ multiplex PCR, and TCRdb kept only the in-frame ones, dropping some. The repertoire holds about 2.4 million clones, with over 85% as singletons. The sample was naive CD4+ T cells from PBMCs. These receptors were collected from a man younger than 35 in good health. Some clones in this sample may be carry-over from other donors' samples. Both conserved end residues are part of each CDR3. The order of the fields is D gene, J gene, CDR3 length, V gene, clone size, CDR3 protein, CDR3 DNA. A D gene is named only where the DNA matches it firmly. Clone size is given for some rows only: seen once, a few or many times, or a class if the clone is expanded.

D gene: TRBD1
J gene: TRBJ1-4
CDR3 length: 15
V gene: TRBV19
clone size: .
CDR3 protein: CATSDRGGGNEKLFF
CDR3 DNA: TGTGCCACCTCGGACAGGGGAGGGGGTAATGAAAAACTGTTTTTT

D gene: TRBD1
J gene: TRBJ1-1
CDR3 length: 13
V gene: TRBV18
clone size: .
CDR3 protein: CASADQGATEAFF
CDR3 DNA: TGTGCCAGCGCGGACCAGGGGGCCACTGAAGCTTTCTTT

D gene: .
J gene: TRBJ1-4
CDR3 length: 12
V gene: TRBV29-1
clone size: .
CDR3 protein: CSVSGSAEKLFF
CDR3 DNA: TGCAGCGTTTCGGGTTCGGCAGAAAAACTGTTTTTT

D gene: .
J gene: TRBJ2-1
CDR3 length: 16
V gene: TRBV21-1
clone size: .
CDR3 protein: CASTRDGPSSYNEQFF
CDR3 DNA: TGTGCCAGCACCAGGGACGGACCAAGCTCCTACAATGAGCAGTTCTTC

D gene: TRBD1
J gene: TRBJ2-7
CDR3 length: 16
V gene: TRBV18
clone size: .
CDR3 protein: CASSPASATGVYEQYF
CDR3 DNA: TGTGCCAGCTCACCCGCCTCCGCGACAGGGGTATACGAGCAGTACTTC

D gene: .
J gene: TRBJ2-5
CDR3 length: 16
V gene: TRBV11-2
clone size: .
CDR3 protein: CASSLGIASTQETQYF
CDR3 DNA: TGTGCCAGCAGCTTAGGTATAGCGTCCACCCAAGAGACCCAGTACTTC

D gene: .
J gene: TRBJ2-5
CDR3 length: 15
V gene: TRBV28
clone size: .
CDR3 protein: CASSLPIGGIETQYF
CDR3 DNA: TGTGCCAGCAGTTTGCCGATCGGAGGAATAGAGACCCAGTACTTC

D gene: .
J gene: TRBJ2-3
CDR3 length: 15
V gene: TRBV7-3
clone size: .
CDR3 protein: CASSLLAGSTDTQYF
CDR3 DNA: TGTGCCAGCAGCTTACTTGCGGGATCCACAGATACGCAGTATTTT

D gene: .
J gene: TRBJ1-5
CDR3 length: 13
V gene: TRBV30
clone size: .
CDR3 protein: CAWSPSSNQPQHF
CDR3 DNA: TGTGCCTGGAGTCCTTCTAGCAATCAGCCCCAGCATTTT

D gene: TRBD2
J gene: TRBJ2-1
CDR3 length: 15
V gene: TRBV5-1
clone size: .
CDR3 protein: CASSAGTLAGEVVFF
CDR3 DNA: TGCGCCAGCAGCGCGGGCACACTAGCGGGAGAGGTAGTGTTCTTC

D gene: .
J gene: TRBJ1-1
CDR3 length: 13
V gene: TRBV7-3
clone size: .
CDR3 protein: CASRSSRDTEAFF
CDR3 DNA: TGTGCCAGCAGATCGAGTCGGGACACTGAAGCTTTCTTT

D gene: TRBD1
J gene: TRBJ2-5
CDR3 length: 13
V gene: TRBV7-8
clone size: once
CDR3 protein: CASSLGTEETQYF
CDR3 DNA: TGTGCCAGCAGCTTGGGGACAGAAGAGACCCAGTACTTC

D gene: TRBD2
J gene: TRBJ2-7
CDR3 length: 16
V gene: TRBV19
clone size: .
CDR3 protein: CASSPRRTSRTYEQYF
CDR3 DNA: TGTGCCAGTAGTCCCCGCCGGACTAGCAGAACCTACGAGCAGTACTTC

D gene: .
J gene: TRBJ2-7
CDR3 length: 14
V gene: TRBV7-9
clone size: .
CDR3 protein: CASSLGAGVGEQYF
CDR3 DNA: TGTGCCAGCAGCTTAGGCGCAGGGGTAGGCGAGCAGTACTTC

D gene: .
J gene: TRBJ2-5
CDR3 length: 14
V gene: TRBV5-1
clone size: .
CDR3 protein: CASSLGESRGTQYF
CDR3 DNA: TGCGCCAGCAGCTTGGGTGAAAGTAGGGGGACCCAGTACTTC

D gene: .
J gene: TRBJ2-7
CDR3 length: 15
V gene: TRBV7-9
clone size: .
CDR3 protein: CASSLGRTVFYEQYF
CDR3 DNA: TGTGCCAGCAGCTTAGGGAGGACAGTTTTCTACGAGCAGTACTTC

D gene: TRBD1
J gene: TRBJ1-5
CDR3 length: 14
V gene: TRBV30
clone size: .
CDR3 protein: CAWDKTGSNQPQHF
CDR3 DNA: TGTGCCTGGGATAAGACAGGGAGCAATCAGCCCCAGCATTTT

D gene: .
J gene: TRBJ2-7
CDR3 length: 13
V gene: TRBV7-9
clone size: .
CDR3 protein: CARDRTFMDEQYF
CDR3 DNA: TGTGCCCGAGATAGGACTTTCATGGACGAGCAGTACTTC

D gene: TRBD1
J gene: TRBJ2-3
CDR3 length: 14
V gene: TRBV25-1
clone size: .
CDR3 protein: CASSQGTGGDTQYF
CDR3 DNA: TGTGCCAGCAGCCAGGGGACAGGGGGAGATACGCAGTATTTT

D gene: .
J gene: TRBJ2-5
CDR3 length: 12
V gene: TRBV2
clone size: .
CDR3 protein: CASRKGDQTQYF
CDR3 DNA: TGTGCCAGCAGGAAAGGCGACCAGACCCAGTACTTC

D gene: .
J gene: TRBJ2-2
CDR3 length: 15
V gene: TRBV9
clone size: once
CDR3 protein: CASSSLGGNTGELFF
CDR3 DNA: TGTGCCAGCAGCTCTCTAGGGGGGAACACCGGGGAGCTGTTTTTT

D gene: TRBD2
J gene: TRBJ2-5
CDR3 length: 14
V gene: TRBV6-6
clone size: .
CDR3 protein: CASSYSGGRETQYF
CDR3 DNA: TGTGCCAGCAGTTACTCCGGCGGGAGAGAGACCCAGTACTTC

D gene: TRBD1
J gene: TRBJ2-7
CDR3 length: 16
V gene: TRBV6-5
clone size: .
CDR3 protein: CASSYLRGQGLYEQYF
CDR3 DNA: TGTGCCAGCAGTTACTTGAGGGGACAGGGTTTGTACGAGCAGTACTTC

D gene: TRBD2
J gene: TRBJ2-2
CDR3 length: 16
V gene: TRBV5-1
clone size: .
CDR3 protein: CASSTGLAGATGELFF
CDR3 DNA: TGCGCCAGCAGCACGGGACTAGCGGGAGCCACCGGGGAGCTGTTTTTT

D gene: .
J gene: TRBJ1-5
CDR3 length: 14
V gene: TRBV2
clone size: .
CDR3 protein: CASKPREGGQPQHF
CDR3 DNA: TGTGCCAGCAAACCCCGGGAGGGCGGTCAGCCCCAGCATTTT

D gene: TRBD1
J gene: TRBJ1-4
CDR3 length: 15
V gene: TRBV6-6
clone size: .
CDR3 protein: CASSSRGQGGEKLFF
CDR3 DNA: TGTGCCAGCAGTTCTCGCGGACAGGGGGGAGAAAAACTGTTTTTT

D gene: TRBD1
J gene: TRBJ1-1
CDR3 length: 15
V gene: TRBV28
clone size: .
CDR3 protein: CASSPRSPGGTEAFF
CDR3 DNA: TGTGCCAGCAGTCCACGATCTCCAGGGGGAACTGAAGCTTTCTTT

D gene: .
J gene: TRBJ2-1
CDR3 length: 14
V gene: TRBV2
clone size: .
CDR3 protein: CASTGGYSYNEQFF
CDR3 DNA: TGTGCCAGCACTGGCGGCTACTCCTACAATGAGCAGTTCTTC

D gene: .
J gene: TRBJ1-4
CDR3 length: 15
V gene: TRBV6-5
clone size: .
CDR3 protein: CASSPEGATNEKLFF
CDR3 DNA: TGTGCCAGCAGTCCCGAGGGGGCAACTAATGAAAAACTGTTTTTT

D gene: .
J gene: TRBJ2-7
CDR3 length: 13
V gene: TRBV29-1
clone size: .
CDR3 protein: CSVGSRASYEQYF
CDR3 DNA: TGCAGCGTTGGGTCGCGAGCTTCCTACGAGCAGTACTTC

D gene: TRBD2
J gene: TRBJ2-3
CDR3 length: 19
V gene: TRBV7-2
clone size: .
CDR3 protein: CASSSKQASGMRGTDTQYF
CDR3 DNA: TGTGCCAGCAGCTCCAAACAGGCTAGCGGGATGAGGGGCACAGATACGCAGTATTTT

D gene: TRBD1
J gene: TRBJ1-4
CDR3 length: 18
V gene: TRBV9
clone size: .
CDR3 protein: CASSVGSTGGVLGEKLFF
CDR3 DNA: TGTGCCAGCAGCGTAGGTTCGACAGGGGGCGTCCTCGGGGAAAAACTGTTTTTT

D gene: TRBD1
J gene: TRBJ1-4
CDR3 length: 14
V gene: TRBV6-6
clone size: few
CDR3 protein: CASSYGQGNEKLFF
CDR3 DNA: TGTGCCAGCAGTTACGGACAGGGAAATGAAAAACTGTTTTTT

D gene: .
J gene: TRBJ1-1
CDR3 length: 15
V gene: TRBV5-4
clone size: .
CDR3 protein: CASSRDQGRGTEAFF
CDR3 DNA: TGTGCCAGCAGCAGGGACCAGGGGAGGGGCACTGAAGCTTTCTTT

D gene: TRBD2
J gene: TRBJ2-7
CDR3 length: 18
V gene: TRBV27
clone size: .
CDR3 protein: CASSYTPLAGGRAGEQYF
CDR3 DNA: TGTGCCAGCAGTTACACCCCGTTAGCGGGGGGGAGGGCCGGCGAGCAGTACTTC

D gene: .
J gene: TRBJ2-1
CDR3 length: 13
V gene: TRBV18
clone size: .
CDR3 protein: CASSSWAYNEQFF
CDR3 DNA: TGTGCCAGCTCATCCTGGGCCTACAATGAGCAGTTCTTC

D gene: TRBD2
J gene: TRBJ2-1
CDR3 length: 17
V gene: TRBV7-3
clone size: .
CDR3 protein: CASSPPGPAGGGDEQFF
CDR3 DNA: TGTGCCAGCAGCCCCCCCGGGCCAGCGGGAGGTGGGGATGAGCAGTTCTTC

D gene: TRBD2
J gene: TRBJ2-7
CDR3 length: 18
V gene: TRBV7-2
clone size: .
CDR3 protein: CASSLARSSSGRAREQYF
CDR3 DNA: TGTGCCAGCAGCTTAGCGCGCTCGAGTAGCGGGAGGGCCAGGGAGCAGTACTTC

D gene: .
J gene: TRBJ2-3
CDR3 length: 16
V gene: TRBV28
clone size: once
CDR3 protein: CASSQYRASSTDTQYF
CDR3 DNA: TGTGCCAGCAGTCAGTACAGGGCGTCAAGCACAGATACGCAGTATTTT

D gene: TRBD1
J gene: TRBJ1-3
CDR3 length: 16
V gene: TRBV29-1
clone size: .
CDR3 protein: CSVRWRGTEDGNTIYF
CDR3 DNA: TGCAGCGTCCGATGGAGGGGGACAGAGGACGGAAACACCATATATTTT

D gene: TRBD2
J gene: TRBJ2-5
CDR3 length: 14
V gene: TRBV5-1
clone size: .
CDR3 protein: CASSLGSGRETQYF
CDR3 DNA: TGCGCCAGCAGCTTGGGCAGCGGGAGGGAGACCCAGTACTTC

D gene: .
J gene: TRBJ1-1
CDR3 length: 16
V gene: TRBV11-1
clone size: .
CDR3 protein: CASSLVGLLGDTEAFF
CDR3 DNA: TGTGCCAGCAGCTTAGTAGGCCTCCTAGGGGACACTGAAGCTTTCTTT